Described below is a single T cell receptor (beta chain) sequence and its context. Antigen unknown. These data are taken from a study of T cell responses to AZD1222 COVID-19 vaccine. General observations from the study: Spike-wide coverage was observed for vaccine-associated CD4 TCRs, with dominant responses at 160-218 and 743-854. Just a handful of AZD1222 recipients were seropositive at baseline. Possibly, clonal diversity was underestimated; donors were largely white British and included more females.

The V gene end was trimmed by 6 bases and the J gene end by 6 bases; junction bases not matched to a gene: 13. Germline V CDR1 and CDR2: SGHRS, YFSETQ. This CDR3 is 15 amino acids long. Assay used: immunoSEQ multiplex PCR; TCRdb lists only in-frame clones, some missing. The table shows 95,000 to 150,000 clones, with 87% occurring only once. The sample consisted of peripheral blood, taken 28 days after the second AZD1222 dose. The origin of this receptor is an adult who received the AZD1222 COVID-19 vaccine. V is TRBV5-1 and J is TRBJ1-2; 8 nucleotides agree with TRBD1. The CDR3 protein is CASITGPGQGNGYTF. CDR3 nucleotides: TGCGCCAGCATCACAGGCCCCGGACAGGGAAATGGCTACACCTTC.